These T cell receptor beta chains were read from a single sample in a study of early T cells in non-severe SARS-CoV-2 infection. TCRdb used MiXCR to reprocess the 5' RACE reads, holding one entry per CDR3 protein. The sample lists 65,000 to 85,000 distinct CDR3 sequences, roughly 11% occurring once. The sequenced material came from whole blood. The receptors originated from an adult who was a healthcare worker with PCR-confirmed SARS-CoV-2 infection or an uninfected control (not recorded which). CDR3s include the opening cysteine and the closing phenylalanine or tryptophan. The order of the fields is V gene, clone size, J gene, D gene, CDR3 protein, CDR3 DNA. A D gene is named only where the DNA matches it firmly. Clone sizes are given selectively: once, few, many, or a class where the clone is expanded.

V gene: TRBV5-5
clone size: many
J gene: TRBJ2-1
D gene: TRBD2
CDR3 protein: CASSLMSGGGPLREQFF
CDR3 DNA: TGTGCCAGCAGCTTGATGTCGGGCGGGGGGCCGCTGAGAGAGCAGTTCTTC

V gene: TRBV6-1
clone size: few
J gene: TRBJ1-1
D gene: TRBD1
CDR3 protein: CASRGRGRGTEAFF
CDR3 DNA: TGTGCCAGCAGGGGCAGGGGGAGGGGCACTGAAGCTTTCTTT

V gene: TRBV19
clone size: few
J gene: TRBJ2-5
D gene: -
CDR3 protein: CASSNADQETQYF
CDR3 DNA: TGTGCCTCCTCCAACGCAGACCAAGAGACCCAGTACTTC

V gene: TRBV5-5
clone size: -
J gene: TRBJ1-1
D gene: TRBD1
CDR3 protein: CASRTRGTEAFF
CDR3 DNA: TGTGCCAGCAGGACCAGGGGGACTGAAGCTTTCTTT

V gene: TRBV6-4
clone size: few
J gene: TRBJ2-2
D gene: -
CDR3 protein: CASSDLITGELFF
CDR3 DNA: TGTGCCAGCAGTGACTTAATTACCGGGGAGCTGTTTTTT

V gene: TRBV19
clone size: -
J gene: TRBJ2-5
D gene: TRBD2
CDR3 protein: CASGLGGLETQYF
CDR3 DNA: TGTGCCAGCGGACTAGGCGGACTTGAGACCCAGTACTTC

V gene: TRBV11-2
clone size: many
J gene: TRBJ2-1
D gene: -
CDR3 protein: CASSLQASSSYNEQFF
CDR3 DNA: TGTGCCAGCAGCTTACAAGCGTCGAGCTCCTACAATGAGCAGTTCTTC

V gene: TRBV7-8
clone size: few
J gene: TRBJ1-6
D gene: -
CDR3 protein: CASSLRAYNSPLHF
CDR3 DNA: TGTGCCAGCAGCTTAAGGGCCTATAATTCACCCCTCCACTTT

V gene: TRBV6-5
clone size: many
J gene: TRBJ2-3
D gene: -
CDR3 protein: CASSPQDGSTDTQYF
CDR3 DNA: TGTGCCAGCAGTCCACAGGACGGAAGCACAGATACGCAGTATTTT

V gene: TRBV12-3/TRBV12-4
clone size: many
J gene: TRBJ2-7
D gene: TRBD2
CDR3 protein: CASSSSGETEQYF
CDR3 DNA: TGTGCCAGCAGCTCTAGCGGGGAAACCGAGCAGTACTTC

V gene: TRBV2
clone size: many
J gene: TRBJ1-5
D gene: -
CDR3 protein: CASKGPKMPQHF
CDR3 DNA: TGTGCCAGCAAAGGCCCAAAAATGCCCCAGCATTTT

V gene: TRBV2
clone size: many
J gene: TRBJ1-1
D gene: -
CDR3 protein: CASRDSGTSNTEAFF
CDR3 DNA: TGTGCCAGCAGAGATTCCGGGACATCGAACACTGAAGCTTTCTTT

V gene: TRBV13
clone size: few
J gene: TRBJ2-6
D gene: -
CDR3 protein: CASSFTASGANVLTF
CDR3 DNA: TGTGCCAGCAGCTTTACCGCCTCCGGGGCCAACGTCCTGACTTTC

V gene: TRBV3-1
clone size: many
J gene: TRBJ1-1
D gene: -
CDR3 protein: CASSPPRYMGDGNAFF
CDR3 DNA: TGTGCCAGCAGTCCCCCCAGGTATATGGGTGATGGAAACGCTTTCTTT

V gene: TRBV5-1
clone size: many
J gene: TRBJ2-1
D gene: -
CDR3 protein: CASAIGRPMDEQFF
CDR3 DNA: TGCGCCAGCGCTATTGGGCGCCCCATGGATGAGCAGTTCTTC

V gene: TRBV7-9
clone size: many
J gene: TRBJ2-1
D gene: -
CDR3 protein: CASSRLLASTYNEQFF
CDR3 DNA: TGTGCCAGCAGCCGACTACTGGCGTCCACCTACAATGAGCAGTTCTTC

V gene: TRBV5-1
clone size: few
J gene: TRBJ2-2
D gene: TRBD2
CDR3 protein: CASSWQAGAHTGELFF
CDR3 DNA: TGCGCCAGCAGCTGGCAAGCGGGAGCCCACACCGGGGAGCTGTTTTTT